This TCR beta chain was recovered during a study of CD8+ T cells in alopecia areata. Across the whole study: Percent affected scalp area, the SALT score, rated treated patients' severity.

Treatment of the sample: oral pan-JAK inhibitor, 5-10 mg twice daily. It was cDNA, reverse transcribed from extracted RNA, that served as the sequencing template. Only in-frame clones appear in the TCRdb table, and some are missing; sequencing was by immunoSEQ multiplex PCR. The repertoire holds roughly 100,000 clones, with just over 85% as singletons. In its sample, this clone was seen once. Its target is not known. The CDR3 spans 14 residues. J gave up 4 bases and V 5 bases, and 8 bases lay outside the gene matches. Germline CDR1 is PRHDT and CDR2 is FYEKMQ (reference sequence). The study's findings and limits: Scalp sample data also include resident alphabeta T cells from normal skin. Scalp clonality and expanded CD8+ clones among the top 100 showed significant decreases with tofacitinib. In patients, TCRs were shared less clearly than in mice, and HLA may possibly be involved.

The rearrangement links TRBV13 to TRBJ2-7; 7 nucleotides match TRBD1. The sample was CD8+ T cells sorted from blood, taken at approximately week 30, from a patient treated with tofacitinib. This sequence originates from a human donor with alopecia areata. The CDR3 protein is CASSDRDRSYEQYF. CDR3 nucleotide sequence: TGTGCCAGCAGCGACCGGGACAGATCATACGAGCAGTACTTC.